This TCR beta chain was sequenced for a study of control samples from healthy donors and cancer patients. Data came from immunoSEQ multiplex PCR; TCRdb stores just in-frame clones and leaves some out. This sample has around 42,000 clones, with 70% to 90% found just once. V lost 1 base, J lost 9 bases, and 6 bases stayed unmatched. Germline assignment: CDR1 SEHNR and CDR2 FQNEAQ (reference sequence). The length of the CDR3 is 14 residues. The TCR was taken from a man in his 60s in good health. The specimen sequenced was blood. The genes are TRBV7-9 and TRBJ2-1; 7 nucleotides agree with TRBD1. The CDR3 here is CASSLGRGQGEQFF. The CDR3, as DNA: TGTGCCAGCAGCTTAGGTAGGGGGCAGGGTGAGCAGTTCTTC.